Shown below are 3 T cell receptor beta chains from a single sample sequenced in a study of shared clonotypes between healthy human individuals. Clones were sequenced by immunoSEQ multiplex PCR, and TCRdb holds only the in-frame ones, with some missing. Among 1.4 million or so clones listed, approximately 98.5% were seen once. Sequenced sample: naive CD4+ T cells sorted from blood. Sample subset: CD45RA+ positively selected. These receptors all come from a man aged 30 to 39 in good health.

This chain joins TRBV28 and TRBJ2-7; 9 nucleotides match TRBD2. There are 17 residues in the CDR3. CDR1 and CDR2 from the germline V gene are MDHEN and SYDVKM. V lost 1 base, J lost 3 bases, and 10 bases stayed unmatched. In DNA form, the CDR3 reads TGTGCCAGCAGTTTATTTACCTTAGCGGGAGCAGTCTACGAGCAGTACTTC. Translation gives CASSLFTLAGAVYEQYF.

The chain recombines TRBV4-3 with TRBJ1-2, with D unresolved. V was pared by 0 bases and J by 4 bases, with 3 bases between. The CDR3 has 12 amino acids. Germline V gene lookup returns CDR1 LGHNA and CDR2 YSLEER. CDR3 sequence: CASSQDPYGYTF. The CDR3 DNA sequence: TGCGCCAGCAGCCAAGACCCCTATGGCTACACCTTC.

The chain is built from TRBV11-1 and TRBJ2-2, with 8 bases that match TRBD2. CDR1 is SGHAT, CDR2 FQDESV, per germline (reference sequence). The junction had 12 bases not matched to a gene; V was cut back by 5 bases and J by 4 bases. This CDR3 is 17 amino acids long. CDR3 protein: CASSLEMGLGFTGELFF. The CDR3 DNA follows: TGTGCCAGCAGCCTCGAAATGGGACTAGGTTTCACCGGGGAGCTGTTTTTT. Filled out from reference TRBV11-1 and TRBJ2-2, the complete variable domain reads EAEVAQSPRYKITEKSQAVAFWCDPISGHATLYWYRQILGQGPELLVQFQDESVVDDSQLPKDRFSAERLKGVDSTLKIQPAELGDSAMYLCASSLEMGLGFTGELFFGEGSRLTVL.